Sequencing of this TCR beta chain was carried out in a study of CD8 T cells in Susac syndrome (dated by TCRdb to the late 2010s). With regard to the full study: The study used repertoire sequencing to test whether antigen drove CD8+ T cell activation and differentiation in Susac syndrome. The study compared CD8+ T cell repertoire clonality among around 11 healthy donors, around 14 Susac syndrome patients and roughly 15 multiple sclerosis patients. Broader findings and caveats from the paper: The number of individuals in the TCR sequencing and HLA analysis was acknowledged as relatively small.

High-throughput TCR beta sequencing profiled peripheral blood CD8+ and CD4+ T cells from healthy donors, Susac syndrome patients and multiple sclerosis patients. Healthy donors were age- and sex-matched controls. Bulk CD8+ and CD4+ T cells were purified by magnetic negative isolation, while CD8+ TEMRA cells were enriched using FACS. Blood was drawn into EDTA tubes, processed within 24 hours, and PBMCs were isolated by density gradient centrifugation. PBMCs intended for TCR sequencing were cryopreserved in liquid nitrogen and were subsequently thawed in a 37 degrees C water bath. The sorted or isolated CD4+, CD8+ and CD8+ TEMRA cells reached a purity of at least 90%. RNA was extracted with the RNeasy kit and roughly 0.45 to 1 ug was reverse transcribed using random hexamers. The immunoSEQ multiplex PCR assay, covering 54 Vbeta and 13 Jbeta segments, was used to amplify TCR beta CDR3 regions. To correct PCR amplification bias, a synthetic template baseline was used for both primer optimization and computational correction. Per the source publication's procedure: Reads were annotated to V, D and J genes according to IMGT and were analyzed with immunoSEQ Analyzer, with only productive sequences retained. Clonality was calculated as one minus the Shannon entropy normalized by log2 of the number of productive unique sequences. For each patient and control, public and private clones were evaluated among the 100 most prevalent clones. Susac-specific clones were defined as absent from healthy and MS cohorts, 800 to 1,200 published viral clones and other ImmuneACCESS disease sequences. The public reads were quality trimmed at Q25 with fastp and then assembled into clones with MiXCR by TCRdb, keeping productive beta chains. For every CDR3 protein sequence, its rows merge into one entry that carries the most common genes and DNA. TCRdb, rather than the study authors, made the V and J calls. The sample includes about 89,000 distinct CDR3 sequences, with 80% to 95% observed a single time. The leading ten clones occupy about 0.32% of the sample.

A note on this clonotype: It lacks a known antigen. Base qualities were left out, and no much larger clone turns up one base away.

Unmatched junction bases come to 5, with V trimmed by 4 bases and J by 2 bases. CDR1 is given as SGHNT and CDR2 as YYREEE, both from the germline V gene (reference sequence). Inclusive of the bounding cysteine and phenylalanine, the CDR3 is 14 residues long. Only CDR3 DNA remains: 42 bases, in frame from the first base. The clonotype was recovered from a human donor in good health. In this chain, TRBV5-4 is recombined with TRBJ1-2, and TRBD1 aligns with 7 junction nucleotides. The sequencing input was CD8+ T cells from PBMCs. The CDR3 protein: CASSGTDSNYGYTF. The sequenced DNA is TGTGCCAGCAGCGGGACAGATTCAAACTATGGCTACACCTTC. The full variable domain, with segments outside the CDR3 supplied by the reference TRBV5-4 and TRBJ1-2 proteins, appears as ETGVTQSPTHLIKTRGQQVTLRCSSQSGHNTVSWYQQALGQGPQFIFQYYREEENGRGNFPPRFSGLQFPNYSSELNVNALELDDSALYLCASSGTDSNYGYTFGSGTRLTVV.